Listed below are T cell receptor beta chains from one sample, sequenced in a study of control samples from healthy donors and cancer patients. Profiling relied on immunoSEQ multiplex PCR, and the TCRdb table lists in-frame clones only, not all of them. The sample includes about 44,000 clones, 87% of them seen just once. The sequenced sample was PBMCs. The receptors shown here come from a woman aged 60-70 years with lung cancer. CDR3s include the opening cysteine and the closing phenylalanine or tryptophan. The D gene is left open where the match is weak. Expanded clones are given a class, and other clones once, few, many or no size at all.

NA	NA	TRBJ2-1	TRBV24-1	CATSDIEGFREQFF	TGTGCCACCAGTGATATTGAGGGGTTCCGGGAGCAGTTCTTC
TRBD1	once	TRBJ2-2	TRBV19	CASSALEGQGTGELFF	TGTGCCAGTAGTGCCTTAGAGGGACAGGGGACCGGGGAGCTGTTTTTT
NA	NA	TRBJ1-4	TRBV9	CASSPRTGERLFF	TGTGCCAGCAGCCCCCGGACGGGTGAGAGACTGTTTTTT
NA	NA	TRBJ1-1	TRBV12-3/TRBV12-4	CASSLVDGEAFF	TGTGCCAGCAGTTTAGTTGACGGGGAAGCTTTCTTT
NA	NA	TRBJ2-7	TRBV4-3	CASSPQGPGAYEQYF	TGCGCCAGCAGCCCCCAGGGGCCGGGGGCCTACGAGCAGTACTTC
NA	NA	TRBJ1-2	TRBV5-1	CASSLASGQDGYTF	TGCGCCAGCAGCTTGGCCTCGGGTCAGGATGGCTACACCTTC
NA	NA	TRBJ2-7	TRBV11-2	CASSLGGRTYEQYF	TGTGCCAGCAGCTTAGGCGGCAGAACCTACGAGCAGTACTTC
TRBD1	NA	TRBJ2-3	TRBV11-1	CASSWDSTDTQYF	TGTGCCAGCAGCTGGGACAGTACAGATACGCAGTATTTT
NA	NA	TRBJ1-6	TRBV19	CASLGSTSSYNSPLHF	TGTGCCAGTTTAGGAAGTACCAGCTCCTATAATTCACCCCTCCACTTT
NA	NA	TRBJ2-3	TRBV21-1	CASSKGRGTSGRRSTDTQYF	TGTGCCAGCAGCAAAGGCAGGGGGACTAGCGGGAGGAGGAGCACAGATACGCAGTATTTT
NA	NA	TRBJ2-2	TRBV5-1	CASSLEGTNTGELFF	TGCGCCAGCAGCTTGGAAGGGACGAACACCGGGGAGCTGTTTTTT
NA	NA	TRBJ2-3	TRBV12-5	CASGFVLADTDTQYF	TGTGCTAGTGGTTTTGTACTAGCTGATACAGATACGCAGTATTTT
TRBD1	few	TRBJ1-6	TRBV28	CASSSPTGVTSPLHF	TGTGCCAGCAGTTCCCCTACAGGGGTCACTTCACCCCTCCACTTT
TRBD2	NA	TRBJ2-2	TRBV27	CASRQTSGASNTGELFF	TGTGCCAGCAGGCAGACTAGCGGGGCATCGAACACCGGGGAGCTGTTTTTT
TRBD2	NA	TRBJ2-2	TRBV7-9	CASSRLAGGPDTGELFF	TGTGCCAGCAGCAGACTAGCGGGAGGGCCCGACACCGGGGAGCTGTTTTTT
NA	NA	TRBJ1-1	TRBV28	CASSFGSEAFF	TGTGCCAGCAGTTTCGGGTCTGAAGCTTTCTTT
TRBD1	NA	TRBJ2-7	TRBV24-1	CATSDEGQGAGEQYF	TGTGCCACCAGTGACGAGGGACAGGGGGCGGGCGAGCAGTACTTC
TRBD1	few	TRBJ1-2	TRBV19	CASRVGTGAYGYTF	TGTGCCAGTAGAGTCGGGACAGGGGCCTATGGCTACACCTTC
TRBD1	NA	TRBJ1-5	TRBV4-1	CASSQERGTGHPQHF	TGCGCCAGCAGCCAAGAGAGGGGGACAGGTCACCCCCAGCATTTT
NA	NA	TRBJ1-4	TRBV24-1	CATSAATGLNEKLFF	TGTGCCACCAGTGCCGCGACGGGGTTGAATGAAAAACTGTTTTTT
TRBD1	NA	TRBJ2-2	TRBV19	CASRDRGSTGELFF	TGTGCCAGCCGGGACAGGGGATCCACCGGGGAGCTGTTTTTT